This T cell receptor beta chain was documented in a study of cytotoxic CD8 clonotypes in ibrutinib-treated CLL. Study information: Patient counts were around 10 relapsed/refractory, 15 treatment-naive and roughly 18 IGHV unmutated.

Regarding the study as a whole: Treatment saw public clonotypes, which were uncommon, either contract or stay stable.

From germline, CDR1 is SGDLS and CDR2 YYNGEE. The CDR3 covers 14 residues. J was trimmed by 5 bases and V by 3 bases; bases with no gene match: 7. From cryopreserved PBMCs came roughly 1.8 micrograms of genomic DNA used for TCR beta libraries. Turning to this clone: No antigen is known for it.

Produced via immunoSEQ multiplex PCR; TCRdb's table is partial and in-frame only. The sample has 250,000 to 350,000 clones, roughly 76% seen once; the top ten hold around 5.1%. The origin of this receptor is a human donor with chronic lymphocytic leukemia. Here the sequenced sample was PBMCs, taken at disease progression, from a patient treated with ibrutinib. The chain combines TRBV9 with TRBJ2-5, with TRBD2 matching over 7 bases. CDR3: CASSATSVWETQYF. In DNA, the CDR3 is TGTGCCAGCAGCGCCACTAGCGTATGGGAGACCCAGTACTTC.